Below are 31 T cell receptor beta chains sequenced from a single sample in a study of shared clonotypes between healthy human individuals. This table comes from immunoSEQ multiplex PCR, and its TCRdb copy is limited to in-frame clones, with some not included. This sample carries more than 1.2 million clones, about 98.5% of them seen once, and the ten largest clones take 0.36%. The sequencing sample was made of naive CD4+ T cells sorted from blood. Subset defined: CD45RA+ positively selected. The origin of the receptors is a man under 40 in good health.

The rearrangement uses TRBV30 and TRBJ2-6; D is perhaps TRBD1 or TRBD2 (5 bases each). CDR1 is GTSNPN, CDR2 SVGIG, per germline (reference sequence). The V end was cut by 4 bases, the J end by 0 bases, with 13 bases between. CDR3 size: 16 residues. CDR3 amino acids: CAWIYGAPSGANVLTF. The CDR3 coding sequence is TGTGCCTGGATATACGGGGCCCCCTCTGGGGCCAACGTCCTGACTTTC.

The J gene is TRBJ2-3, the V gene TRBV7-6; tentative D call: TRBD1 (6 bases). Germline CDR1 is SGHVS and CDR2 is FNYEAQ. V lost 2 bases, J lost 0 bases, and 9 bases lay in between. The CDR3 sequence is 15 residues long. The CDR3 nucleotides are TGTGCCAGCAGCTTAAATCAGGGGAGCACAGATACGCAGTATTTT. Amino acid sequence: CASSLNQGSTDTQYF.

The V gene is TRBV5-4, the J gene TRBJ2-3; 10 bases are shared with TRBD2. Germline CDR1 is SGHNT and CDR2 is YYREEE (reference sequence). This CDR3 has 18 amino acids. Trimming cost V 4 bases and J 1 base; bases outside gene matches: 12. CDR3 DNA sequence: TGTGCCAGCAGCCCTACGTTCCTAGCGGGGGTGGGCACAGATACGCAGTATTTT. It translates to CASSPTFLAGVGTDTQYF.

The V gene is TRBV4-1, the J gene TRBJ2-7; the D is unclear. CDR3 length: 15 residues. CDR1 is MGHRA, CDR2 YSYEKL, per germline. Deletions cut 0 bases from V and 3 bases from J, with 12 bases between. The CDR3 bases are TGCGCCAGCAGCCAAGATCTGTACGTCCTCTACGAGCAGTACTTC. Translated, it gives CASSQDLYVLYEQYF.

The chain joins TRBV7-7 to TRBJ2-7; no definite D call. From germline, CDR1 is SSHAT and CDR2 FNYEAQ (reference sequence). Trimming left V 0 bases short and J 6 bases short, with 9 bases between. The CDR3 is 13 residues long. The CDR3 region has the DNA TGTGCCAGCAGCTTAGCGGGGTCTCCCGAGCAGTACTTC. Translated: CASSLAGSPEQYF.

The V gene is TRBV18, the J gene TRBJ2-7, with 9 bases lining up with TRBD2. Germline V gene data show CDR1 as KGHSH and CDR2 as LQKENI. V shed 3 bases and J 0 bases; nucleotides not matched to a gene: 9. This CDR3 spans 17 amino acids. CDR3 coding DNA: TGTGCCAGCTCACCCGGGCTAGCGGGATATACCTCCTACGAGCAGTACTTC. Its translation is CASSPGLAGYTSYEQYF.

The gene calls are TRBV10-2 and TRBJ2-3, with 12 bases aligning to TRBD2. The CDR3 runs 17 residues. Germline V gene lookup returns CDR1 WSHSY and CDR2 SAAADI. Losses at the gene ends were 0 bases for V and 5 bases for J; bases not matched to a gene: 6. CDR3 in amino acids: CASSESTLAGGGDTQYF. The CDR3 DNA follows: TGCGCCAGCAGTGAGTCGACACTAGCGGGAGGAGGAGATACGCAGTATTTT.

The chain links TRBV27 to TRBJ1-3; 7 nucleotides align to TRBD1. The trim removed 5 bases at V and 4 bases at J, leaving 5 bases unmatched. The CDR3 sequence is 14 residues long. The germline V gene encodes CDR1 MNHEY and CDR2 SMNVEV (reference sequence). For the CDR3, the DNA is TGTGCCAGCAGTGCTATGGGACAGGGAAACACCATATATTTT. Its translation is CASSAMGQGNTIYF.

CDR3 sequence: CASSRQGRDQPQHF. CDR3 nucleotides: TGTGCCAGCAGTCGGCAGGGAAGGGATCAGCCCCAGCATTTT. The V call is TRBV28, the J call TRBJ1-5, with D perhaps matching TRBD1 (5 bases). Between the trimmed V and J ends, which lost 5 bases and 5 bases, there was a span of 13 bases. The CDR3 length is 14 residues. Germline-derived CDR1 and CDR2 are MDHEN and SYDVKM.

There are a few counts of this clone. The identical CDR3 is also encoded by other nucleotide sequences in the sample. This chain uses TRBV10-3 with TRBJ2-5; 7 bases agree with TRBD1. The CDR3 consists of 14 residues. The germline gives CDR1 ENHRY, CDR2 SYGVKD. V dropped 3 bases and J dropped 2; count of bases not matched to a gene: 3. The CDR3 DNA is TGTGCCATCAGTGAAGGGGGCGAACAAGAGACCCAGTACTTC. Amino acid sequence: CAISEGGEQETQYF.

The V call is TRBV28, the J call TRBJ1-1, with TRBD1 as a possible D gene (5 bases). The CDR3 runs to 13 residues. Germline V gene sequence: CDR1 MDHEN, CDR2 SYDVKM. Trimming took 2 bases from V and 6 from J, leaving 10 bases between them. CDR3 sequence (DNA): TGTGCCAGCAGTTTAGCAGGGACCGCTGAAGCTTTCTTT. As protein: CASSLAGTAEAFF.

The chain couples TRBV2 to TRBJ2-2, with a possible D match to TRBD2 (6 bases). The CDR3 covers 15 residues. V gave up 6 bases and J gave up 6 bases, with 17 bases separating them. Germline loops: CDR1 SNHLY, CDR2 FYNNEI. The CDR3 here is CASSGAVTSSGELFF. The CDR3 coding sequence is TGTGCCAGCAGCGGGGCTGTGACTAGTTCCGGGGAGCTGTTTTTT.

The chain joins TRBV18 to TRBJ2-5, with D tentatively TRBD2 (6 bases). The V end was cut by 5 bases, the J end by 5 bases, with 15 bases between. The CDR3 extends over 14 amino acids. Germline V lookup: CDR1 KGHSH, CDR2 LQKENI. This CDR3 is CASSSGRIRETQYF. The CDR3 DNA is TGTGCCAGCTCATCGGGGAGGATCAGGGAGACCCAGTACTTC.

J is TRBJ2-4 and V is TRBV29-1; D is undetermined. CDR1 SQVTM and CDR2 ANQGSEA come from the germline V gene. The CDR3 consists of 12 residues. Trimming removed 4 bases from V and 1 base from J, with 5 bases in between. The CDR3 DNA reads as TGCAGCGTTGTAGATGCCAAAAACATTCAGTACTTC. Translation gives CSVVDAKNIQYF.

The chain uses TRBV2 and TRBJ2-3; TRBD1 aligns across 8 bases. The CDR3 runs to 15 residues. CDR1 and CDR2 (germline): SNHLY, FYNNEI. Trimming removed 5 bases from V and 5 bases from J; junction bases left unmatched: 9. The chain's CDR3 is CASSSQTGAIDTQYF. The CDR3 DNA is TGTGCCAGCAGTTCCCAGACAGGGGCAATAGATACGCAGTATTTT.

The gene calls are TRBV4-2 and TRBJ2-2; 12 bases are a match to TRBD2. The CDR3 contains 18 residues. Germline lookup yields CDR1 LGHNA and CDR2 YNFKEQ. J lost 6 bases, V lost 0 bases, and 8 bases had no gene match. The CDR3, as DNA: TGTGCCAGCAGCCAAGATTATCGGACTAGCGGGACGTCCGGGGAGCTGTTTTTT. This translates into CASSQDYRTSGTSGELFF.

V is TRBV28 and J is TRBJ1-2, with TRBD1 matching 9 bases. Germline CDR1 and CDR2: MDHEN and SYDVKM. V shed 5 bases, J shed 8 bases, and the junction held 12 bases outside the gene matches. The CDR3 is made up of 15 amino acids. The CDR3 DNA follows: TGTGCCAGCAGTCCCCAGGACAGGGGACGGAGGGGCTACACCTTC. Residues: CASSPQDRGRRGYTF.

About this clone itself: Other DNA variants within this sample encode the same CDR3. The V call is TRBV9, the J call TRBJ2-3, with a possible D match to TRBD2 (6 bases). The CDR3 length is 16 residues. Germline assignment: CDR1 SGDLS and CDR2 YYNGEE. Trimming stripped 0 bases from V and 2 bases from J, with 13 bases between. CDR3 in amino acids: CASSVAAGGYTDTQYF. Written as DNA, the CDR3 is TGTGCCAGCAGCGTAGCGGCCGGGGGTTACACAGATACGCAGTATTTT. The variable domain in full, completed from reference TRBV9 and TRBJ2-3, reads DSGVTQTPKHLITATGQRVTLRCSPRSGDLSVYWYQQSLDQGLQFLIQYYNGEERAKGNILERFSAQQFPDLHSELNLSSLELGDSALYFCASSVAAGGYTDTQYFGPGTRLTVL.

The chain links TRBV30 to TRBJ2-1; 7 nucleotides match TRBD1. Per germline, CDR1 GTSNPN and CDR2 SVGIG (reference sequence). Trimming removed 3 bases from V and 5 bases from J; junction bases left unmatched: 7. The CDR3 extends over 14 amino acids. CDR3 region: CAWSEGQSNNEQFF. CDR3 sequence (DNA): TGTGCCTGGAGCGAGGGACAGTCAAACAATGAGCAGTTCTTC.

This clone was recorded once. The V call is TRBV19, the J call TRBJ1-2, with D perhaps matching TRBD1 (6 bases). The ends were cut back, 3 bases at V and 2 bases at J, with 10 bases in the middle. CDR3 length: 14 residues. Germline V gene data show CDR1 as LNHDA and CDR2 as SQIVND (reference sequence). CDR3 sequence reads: CASSMAGVNYGYTF. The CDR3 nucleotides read TGTGCCAGTAGTATGGCAGGGGTGAACTATGGCTACACCTTC.

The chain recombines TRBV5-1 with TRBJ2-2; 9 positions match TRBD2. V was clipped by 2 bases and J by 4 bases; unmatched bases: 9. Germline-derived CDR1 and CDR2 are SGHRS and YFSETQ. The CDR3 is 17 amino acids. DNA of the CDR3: TGCGCCAGCAGCTTTGGTCCTAGCGGGGAGCTCACCGGGGAGCTGTTTTTT. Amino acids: CASSFGPSGELTGELFF.

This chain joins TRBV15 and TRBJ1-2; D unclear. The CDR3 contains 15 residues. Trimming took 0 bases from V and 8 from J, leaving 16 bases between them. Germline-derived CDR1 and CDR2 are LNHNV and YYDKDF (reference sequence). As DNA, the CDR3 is TGTGCCACCAGCAGAGATCGTTTACCTGGGAGGGGCTACACCTTC. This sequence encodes CATSRDRLPGRGYTF.

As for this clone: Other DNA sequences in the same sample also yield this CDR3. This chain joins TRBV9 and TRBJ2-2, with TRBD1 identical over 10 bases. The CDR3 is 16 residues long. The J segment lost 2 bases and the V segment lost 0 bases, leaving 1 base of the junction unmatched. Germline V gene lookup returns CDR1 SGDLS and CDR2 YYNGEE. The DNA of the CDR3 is TGTGCCAGCAGCGTAGGACAGGGGGCAAACACCGGGGAGCTGTTTTTT. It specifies CASSVGQGANTGELFF.

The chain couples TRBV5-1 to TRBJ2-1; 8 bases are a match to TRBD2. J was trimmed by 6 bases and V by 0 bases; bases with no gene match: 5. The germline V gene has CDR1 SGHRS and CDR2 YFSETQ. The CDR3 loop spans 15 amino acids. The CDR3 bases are TGCGCCAGCAGCTTGGGGACTAGCCGAGGCAATGAGCAGTTCTTC. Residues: CASSLGTSRGNEQFF.

CDR3 sequence: CASSQSASGSDYNEQFF. The CDR3 DNA reads as TGCGCCAGCAGCCAGTCTGCTAGCGGGAGCGACTACAATGAGCAGTTCTTC. The chain couples TRBV4-1 to TRBJ2-1; 10 positions agree with TRBD2. Per germline, CDR1 MGHRA and CDR2 YSYEKL. The length of the CDR3 is 17 residues. V was clipped by 3 bases and J by 3 bases; unmatched bases: 8.

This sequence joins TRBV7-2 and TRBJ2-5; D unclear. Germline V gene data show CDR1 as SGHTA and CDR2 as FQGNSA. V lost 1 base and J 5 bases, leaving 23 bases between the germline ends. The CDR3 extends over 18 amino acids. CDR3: CASSLVASRAYLEETQYF. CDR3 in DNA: TGTGCCAGCAGCTTAGTGGCATCGCGCGCCTACCTTGAGGAGACCCAGTACTTC. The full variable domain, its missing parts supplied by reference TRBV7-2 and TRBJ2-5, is GAGVSQSPSNKVTEKGKDVELRCDPISGHTALYWYRQSLGQGLEFLIYFQGNSAPDKSGLPSDRFSAERTGGSVSTLTIQRTQQEDSAVYLCASSLVASRAYLEETQYFGPGTRLLVL.

CDR3 loop: CASSPRASGSNEQFF. The DNA for the CDR3 is TGTGCCAGCAGCCCCCGGGCTAGCGGGAGTAATGAGCAGTTCTTC. The V gene is TRBV9, the J gene TRBJ2-1; 10 positions agree with TRBD2. CDR3 length: 15 residues. CDR1 and CDR2 (germline): SGDLS, YYNGEE. Trimming removed 4 bases from V and 7 bases from J; junction bases left unmatched: 8. Together with reference TRBV9 and TRBJ2-1, the CDR3 gives the full variable domain: DSGVTQTPKHLITATGQRVTLRCSPRSGDLSVYWYQQSLDQGLQFLIQYYNGEERAKGNILERFSAQQFPDLHSELNLSSLELGDSALYFCASSPRASGSNEQFFGPGTRLTVL.

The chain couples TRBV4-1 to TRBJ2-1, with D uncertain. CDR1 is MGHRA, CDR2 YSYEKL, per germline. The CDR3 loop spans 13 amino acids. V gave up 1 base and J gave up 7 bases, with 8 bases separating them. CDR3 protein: CASSQVSTNEQFF. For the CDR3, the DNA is TGCGCCAGCAGCCAAGTCTCCACTAATGAGCAGTTCTTC.

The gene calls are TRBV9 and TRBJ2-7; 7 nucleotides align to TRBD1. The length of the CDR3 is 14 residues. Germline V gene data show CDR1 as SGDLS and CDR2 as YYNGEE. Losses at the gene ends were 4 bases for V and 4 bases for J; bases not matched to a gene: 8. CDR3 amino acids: CASSRGGSKYEQYF. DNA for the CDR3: TGTGCCAGCAGCAGAGGGGGCAGTAAGTACGAGCAGTACTTC.

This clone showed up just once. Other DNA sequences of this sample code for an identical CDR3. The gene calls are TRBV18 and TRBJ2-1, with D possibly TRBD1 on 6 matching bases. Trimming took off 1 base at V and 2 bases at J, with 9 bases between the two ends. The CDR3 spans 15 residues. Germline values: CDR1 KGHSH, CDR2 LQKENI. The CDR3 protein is CASSPQTGTYNEQFF. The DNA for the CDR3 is TGTGCCAGCTCACCACAAACAGGGACCTACAATGAGCAGTTCTTC.

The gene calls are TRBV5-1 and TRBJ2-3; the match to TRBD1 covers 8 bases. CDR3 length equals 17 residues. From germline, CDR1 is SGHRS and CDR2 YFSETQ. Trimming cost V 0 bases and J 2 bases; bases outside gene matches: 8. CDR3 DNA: TGCGCCAGCAGCTTGGATGCAGTGACAGGGGTCACAGATACGCAGTATTTT. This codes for CASSLDAVTGVTDTQYF.